The 14 T cell receptor beta chains presented below share a single source sample, sequenced in a study of cytomegalovirus exposure and HLA in healthy donors. The PCR ran on 60 Vbeta and 13 Jbeta primers. Sequencing was performed with immunoSEQ multiplex PCR; in TCRdb, only in-frame clones are kept and a portion is missing. The table records some 110,000 clones, approximately 78% of them present only once. Material for sequencing was PBMCs. These receptors originate from a man aged 25 to 40 in good health and CMV-seropositive.

The rearrangement uses TRBV19 and TRBJ2-2; 7 nucleotides line up with TRBD1. Per the germline V gene, CDR1 is LNHDA and CDR2 is SQIVND (reference sequence). This CDR3 has 17 residues. With 1 base clipped from V and 4 bases from J, the junction kept 9 bases outside the gene matches. The CDR3 nucleotides read TGTGCCAGTAGTATAGGAGGCAGGGGGTTAAGCACCGGGGAGCTGTTTTTT. Amino acids: CASSIGGRGLSTGELFF.

The chain is built from TRBV5-6 and TRBJ2-3; 10 nucleotides match TRBD2. The CDR3 loop spans 16 amino acids. The germline V gene has CDR1 SGHDT and CDR2 YYEEEE. V dropped 0 bases and J dropped 2; count of bases not matched to a gene: 3. The CDR3 region has the DNA TGTGCCAGCAGCTTGGAGCGGGGGGGTAACACAGATACGCAGTATTTT. It specifies CASSLERGGNTDTQYF.

The chain has TRBV5-1 and TRBJ1-4, with TRBD1 identical over 8 bases. The length of the CDR3 is 17 residues. CDR1 SGHRS and CDR2 YFSETQ come from the germline V gene. Trimming at V came to 4 bases and at J to 0 bases, leaving 8 bases not matched to a gene. CDR3 in amino acids: CASSPGQGGTTNEKLFF. CDR3 DNA sequence: TGCGCCAGCAGCCCCGGACAGGGCGGAACAACTAATGAAAAACTGTTTTTT.

The table lists this clone with a few counts. In DNA, the CDR3 is TGTGCCACCAGCAGAGGGACAGGGGGGGATCAGCCCCAGCATTTT. Its translation is CATSRGTGGDQPQHF. The V gene is TRBV15, the J gene TRBJ1-5; 10 nucleotides match TRBD1. V was clipped by 1 base and J by 5 bases; unmatched bases: 2. Germline values: CDR1 LNHNV, CDR2 YYDKDF (reference sequence). CDR3 length: 15 residues.

The rearrangement joins TRBV4-2 to TRBJ1-4, with 7 bases matching TRBD1. Trimming removed 4 bases from V and 3 bases from J; junction bases left unmatched: 2. This CDR3 contains 14 residues. Per the germline V gene, CDR1 is LGHNA and CDR2 is YNFKEQ. CDR3 bases: TGTGCCAGCAGCCGACAGGGCTCTAATGAAAAACTGTTTTTT. It yields the protein CASSRQGSNEKLFF.

The chain joins TRBV5-1 to TRBJ2-7, with 8 bases identical to TRBD2. V was pared by 4 bases and J by 5 bases, with 11 bases of the junction left unmatched. The CDR3 has 15 residues. The germline V gene encodes CDR1 SGHRS and CDR2 YFSETQ. The DNA of the CDR3 is TGCGCCAGCAGCCCTGTGAGCGGGGGTACCCACGAGCAGTACTTC. Translated: CASSPVSGGTHEQYF.

The V and J genes are TRBV2 and TRBJ2-1; TRBD2 agrees at 11 bases. The germline V gene encodes CDR1 SNHLY and CDR2 FYNNEI. The CDR3 consists of 15 residues. The trim removed 1 base at V and 7 bases at J, leaving 3 bases unmatched. The CDR3 loop reads CASSEVAGGKNEQFF. The CDR3 nucleotides are TGTGCCAGCAGTGAAGTAGCGGGGGGGAAGAATGAGCAGTTCTTC.

V usage is TRBV21-1 and J usage is TRBJ2-7; TRBD1, the D gene given by the table, was not confirmed from the DNA. TRBV21-1 is deemed a pseudogene. CDR3 size: 13 residues. CDR3 residues: CASRAMDTYEQYF. The DNA for the CDR3 is TGTGCCAGCAGAGCGATGGACACCTACGAGCAGTACTTC.

The rearrangement uses TRBV5-1 and TRBJ2-5, with 7 bases matching TRBD1. J was trimmed by 4 bases and V by 4 bases; bases with no gene match: 4. The CDR3 runs 13 residues. Per the germline V gene, CDR1 is SGHRS and CDR2 is YFSETQ. The CDR3 is CASSRGQRETQYF. In DNA, the CDR3 is TGCGCCAGCAGCAGGGGACAGAGAGAGACCCAGTACTTC.

The rearrangement links TRBV5-1 to TRBJ1-2; the D gene is possibly TRBD1 (5 bases). CDR1 is SGHRS and CDR2 is YFSETQ in the germline V gene. CDR3 length: 14 amino acids. V was trimmed by 2 bases and J by 4 bases, leaving 12 bases between them. The CDR3 loop reads CASSLESQGYGYTF. The DNA for the CDR3 is TGCGCCAGCAGCTTAGAATCGCAGGGCTATGGCTACACCTTC.

The J gene is TRBJ2-7, the V gene TRBV5-1, with a weak D call TRBD1 (6 bases). The CDR3 is 15 residues long. Trimming cost V 0 bases and J 2 bases, with 12 bases left between them. Germline loops: CDR1 SGHRS, CDR2 YFSETQ. This CDR3 is CASSLGGPLAYEQYF. The CDR3 region has the DNA TGCGCCAGCAGCTTGGGGGGGCCATTGGCCTACGAGCAGTACTTC.

J is TRBJ1-5 and V is TRBV28; D not resolved. The V end lost 2 bases, the J end lost 7 bases, and 12 bases lay between the germline ends. The CDR3 has 14 amino acids. CDR1 is MDHEN, CDR2 SYDVKM, per germline. In nucleotides, the CDR3 is TGTGCCAGCAGTTTACGCCCATCGCAGCAGCCCCAGCATTTT. Translating it yields CASSLRPSQQPQHF.

V usage is TRBV2 and J usage is TRBJ2-5; 12 bases fit TRBD2. The CDR3 has 15 amino acids. Looked up from germline, CDR1 is SNHLY and CDR2 is FYNNEI. Unmatched junction bases numbered 5, after V lost 6 bases and J lost 3 bases. The CDR3 nucleotides read TGTGCCAGCAGCCTGACTAGCGGGGGTAAAGAGACCCAGTACTTC. This sequence encodes CASSLTSGGKETQYF.

CDR3 loop: CASSPLFGTGELFF. In DNA, the CDR3 is TGTGCCAGCAGTCCACTATTTGGGACCGGGGAGCTGTTTTTT. The rearrangement links TRBV28 to TRBJ2-2; D unresolved. V was cut by 5 bases and J by 5 bases, with 12 bases left in between. Per the germline V gene, CDR1 is MDHEN and CDR2 is SYDVKM. The CDR3 runs 14 residues.